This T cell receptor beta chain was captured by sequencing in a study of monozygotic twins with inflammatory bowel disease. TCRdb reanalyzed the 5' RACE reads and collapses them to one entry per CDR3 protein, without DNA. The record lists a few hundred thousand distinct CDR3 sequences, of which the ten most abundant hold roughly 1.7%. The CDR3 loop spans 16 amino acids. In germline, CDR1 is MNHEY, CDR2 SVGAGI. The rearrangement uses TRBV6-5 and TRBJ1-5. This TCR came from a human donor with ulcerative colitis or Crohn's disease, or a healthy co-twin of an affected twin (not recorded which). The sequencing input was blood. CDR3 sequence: CASSYQRQTHNQPQHF.